The 16 T cell receptor beta chains reported below all come from one sample, sequenced in a study of T cell responses to AZD1222 COVID-19 vaccine. Method: immunoSEQ multiplex PCR; TCRdb's copy keeps in-frame clones and lacks some. The repertoire holds 150,000 to 200,000 clones, with 92% as singletons. This specimen consisted of peripheral blood, obtained 28 days after the second AZD1222 dose. These receptors all come from an adult who received the AZD1222 COVID-19 vaccine.

This clone has just a few counts. The rearrangement joins TRBV5-1 to TRBJ1-2, with TRBD1 matching 10 bases. The ends lost 0 bases at V and 3 bases at J; junction bases unmatched: 8. The CDR3 extends over 17 amino acids. Per germline, CDR1 SGHRS and CDR2 YFSETQ. CDR3 sequence reads: CASSLVPGQGTYYGYTF. The CDR3 nucleotides read TGCGCCAGCAGCTTGGTTCCGGGACAGGGGACCTACTATGGCTACACCTTC. Filled out from reference TRBV5-1 and TRBJ1-2, the complete variable domain reads KAGVTQTPRYLIKTRGQQVTLSCSPISGHRSVSWYQQTPGQGLQFLFEYFSETQRNKGNFPGRFSGRQFSNSRSEMNVSTLELGDSALYLCASSLVPGQGTYYGYTFGSGTRLTVV.

The chain joins TRBV7-9 to TRBJ1-2; D not resolved. The germline V gene encodes CDR1 SEHNR and CDR2 FQNEAQ (reference sequence). The CDR3 spans 12 residues. Trimming stripped 2 bases from V and 4 bases from J, with 5 bases between. The chain's CDR3 is CASSLISYGYTF. CDR3 DNA: TGTGCCAGCAGCTTAATTTCCTATGGCTACACCTTC.

This chain joins TRBV5-1 and TRBJ1-4, with a weak D call TRBD1 (6 bases). Germline lookup yields CDR1 SGHRS and CDR2 YFSETQ. The CDR3 is 14 amino acids. Trimming stripped 0 bases from V and 6 bases from J, with 9 bases between. In nucleotides, the CDR3 is TGCGCCAGCAGCTTGGACAGGGCCTATGAAAAACTGTTTTTT. It translates to CASSLDRAYEKLFF. Full variable domain (rest looked up from reference TRBV5-1 and TRBJ1-4): KAGVTQTPRYLIKTRGQQVTLSCSPISGHRSVSWYQQTPGQGLQFLFEYFSETQRNKGNFPGRFSGRQFSNSRSEMNVSTLELGDSALYLCASSLDRAYEKLFFGSGTQLSVL.

The chain couples TRBV6-1 to TRBJ2-6; 12 bases map to TRBD2. J was trimmed by 2 bases and V by 4 bases; bases with no gene match: 0. CDR1 and CDR2 (germline): MNHNS, SASEGT. CDR3 length: 16 amino acids. The CDR3 DNA sequence: TGTGCCAGCAGTGGACTAGCGGGGGCTGGGGCCAACGTCCTGACTTTC. Its translation is CASSGLAGAGANVLTF.

The gene calls are TRBV9 and TRBJ1-2, with D maybe TRBD1 (6 bases). V lost 3 bases and J lost 0, with 12 bases in between. The germline CDR1 and CDR2 sequences are SGDLS and YYNGEE. The CDR3 spans 15 residues. The CDR3 sequence: CASSGPTGANYGYTF. The CDR3 DNA reads as TGTGCCAGCAGCGGGCCGACAGGAGCTAACTATGGCTACACCTTC.

CDR3 protein: CASSQAQGNTGELFF. DNA of the CDR3: TGCGCCAGCAGCCAAGCACAGGGGAACACCGGGGAGCTGTTTTTT. V is TRBV4-1 and J is TRBJ2-2; TRBD1 might be the D (6 bases). V was pared by 1 base and J by 1 base, with 7 bases between. CDR3 length equals 15 residues. CDR1 MGHRA and CDR2 YSYEKL come from the germline V gene.

The rearrangement links TRBV2 to TRBJ1-1; weak D call: TRBD1 (6 bases). CDR1 is SNHLY and CDR2 is FYNNEI in the germline V gene. The CDR3 is 13 amino acids. Trimming left V 6 bases short and J 0 bases short, with 8 bases between. The CDR3 reads CASRDRLNTEAFF. CDR3 coding DNA: TGTGCCAGCAGAGACAGGTTGAACACTGAAGCTTTCTTT.

This rearrangement joins TRBV2 to TRBJ1-6; D not certain. V was shortened by 8 bases and J by 4 bases, with 15 bases between the two germline ends. The germline gives CDR1 SNHLY, CDR2 FYNNEI. This CDR3 has 15 amino acids. The CDR3 loop is CASAAGGSYNSPLHF. As DNA, the CDR3 is TGTGCCAGCGCGGCTGGTGGGTCTTATAATTCACCCCTCCACTTT.

A single count supports this clone. This chain joins TRBV27 and TRBJ2-7; TRBD1 matches at 8 bases. Germline V lookup: CDR1 MNHEY, CDR2 SMNVEV (reference sequence). The CDR3 length is 16 residues. The V and J ends lost 5 bases and 0 bases, in that order; junction bases with no gene match: 9. CDR3 coding DNA: TGTGCCAGCAGTCATACAGGGGGTAGAGGCTCCTACGAGCAGTACTTC. This sequence encodes CASSHTGGRGSYEQYF.

V is TRBV9 and J is TRBJ2-1; TRBD2 matches at 15 bases. The CDR3 length is 17 residues. Germline V gene sequence: CDR1 SGDLS, CDR2 YYNGEE. With 4 bases clipped from V and 6 bases from J, the junction kept 8 bases outside the gene matches. The CDR3 loop is CASSLRTSGGAPNEQFF. In DNA, the CDR3 is TGTGCCAGCAGCCTTCGGACTAGCGGGGGGGCACCCAATGAGCAGTTCTTC. Together with reference TRBV9 and TRBJ2-1, the CDR3 gives the full variable domain: DSGVTQTPKHLITATGQRVTLRCSPRSGDLSVYWYQQSLDQGLQFLIQYYNGEERAKGNILERFSAQQFPDLHSELNLSSLELGDSALYFCASSLRTSGGAPNEQFFGPGTRLTVL.

This clone has a handful of counts. This chain links TRBV6-2 or TRBV6-3 with TRBJ1-6, with no clear D. CDR3 length: 14 amino acids. V lost 2 bases and J 6 bases, leaving 8 bases between the germline ends. The germline gives CDR1 MNHEY, CDR2 SVGEGT. The CDR3 here is CASSYGRINSPLHF. The CDR3 nucleotides read TGTGCCAGCAGTTACGGGCGTATTAATTCACCCCTCCACTTT.

Of note for this clone: Its ends do not fully match the called genes, so a read error is possible. V usage is TRBV9 and J usage is TRBJ1-2, with D unresolved. Germline V gene lookup returns CDR1 SGDLS and CDR2 YYNGEE. The CDR3 is 14 amino acids. CDR3 protein: CASRVVPGLYGYTF. CDR3 in DNA: TGTGCCAGCAGGGTAGTGCCGGGTCTTTATGGCTACACCTTC.

The chain links TRBV6-5 to TRBJ1-1; TRBD1 matches 11 bases. Trimming took 7 bases from V and 11 from J; bases not matched to a gene: 9. Germline-derived CDR1 and CDR2 are MNHEY and SVGAGI. CDR3 length equals 13 residues. The CDR3: CASNTGTGGEAFF. The CDR3 DNA sequence: TGTGCCAGCAACACCGGGACAGGGGGAGAGGCTTTCTTT.

The V gene is TRBV6-5, the J gene TRBJ1-2, with D unclear. Trimming left V 2 bases short and J 4 bases short, with 11 bases between. This CDR3 comprises 14 residues. CDR1 MNHEY and CDR2 SVGAGI come from the germline V gene. The CDR3 DNA reads as TGTGCCAGCAGTTACCGGGCTAGACTCTATGGCTACACCTTC. This codes for CASSYRARLYGYTF.

The chain couples TRBV6-5 to TRBJ1-4, with 9 nucleotides matching TRBD1. Germline CDR1 is MNHEY and CDR2 is SVGAGI. The CDR3 extends over 14 amino acids. J was trimmed by 5 bases and V by 5 bases; bases with no gene match: 3. The chain's CDR3 is CASSPGTGNEKLFF. The CDR3 bases are TGTGCCAGCAGTCCCGGGACAGGGAATGAAAAACTGTTTTTT.

The CDR3 protein is CASSRTGQYEQYF. The CDR3 DNA sequence: TGTGCCAGCAGCCGGACAGGACAGTACGAGCAGTACTTC. The chain combines TRBV6-5 with TRBJ2-7; TRBD1 aligns across 7 bases. V gave up 6 bases and J gave up 4 bases; unmatched junction bases: 6. The germline CDR1 and CDR2 sequences are MNHEY and SVGAGI. The CDR3 runs 13 residues.